This TCR beta chain was profiled in a study of cytomegalovirus exposure and HLA in healthy donors. General study findings and limits: The authors judged a highly shared variant cluster likely a sequencing artifact. 87-base-pair reads could not separate some V segments, including TRBV6-2 and TRBV6-3.

Trimming cost V 4 bases and J 1 base; bases outside gene matches: 1. The CDR3 totals 15 residues. Germline V gives CDR1 SGHTA, CDR2 FQGNSA. PCR employed 60 Vbeta and 13 Jbeta primers. The data were produced by immunoSEQ multiplex PCR, yet TCRdb's version contains in-frame clones alone and is incomplete. The sample includes about 150,000 clones, around 73% of them seen just once. Of note for this clone: Its antigen remains unknown.

The origin of this receptor is a woman between 18 and 29 years old in good health and CMV-seropositive. The chain uses TRBV7-2 and TRBJ2-3, with 11 bases matching TRBD2. Sequenced sample: PBMCs. Here the CDR3 DNA reads TGTGCCAGCAGCTCGGGACTAGCGGGCACAGATACGCAGTATTTT. Amino acids: CASSSGLAGTDTQYF.